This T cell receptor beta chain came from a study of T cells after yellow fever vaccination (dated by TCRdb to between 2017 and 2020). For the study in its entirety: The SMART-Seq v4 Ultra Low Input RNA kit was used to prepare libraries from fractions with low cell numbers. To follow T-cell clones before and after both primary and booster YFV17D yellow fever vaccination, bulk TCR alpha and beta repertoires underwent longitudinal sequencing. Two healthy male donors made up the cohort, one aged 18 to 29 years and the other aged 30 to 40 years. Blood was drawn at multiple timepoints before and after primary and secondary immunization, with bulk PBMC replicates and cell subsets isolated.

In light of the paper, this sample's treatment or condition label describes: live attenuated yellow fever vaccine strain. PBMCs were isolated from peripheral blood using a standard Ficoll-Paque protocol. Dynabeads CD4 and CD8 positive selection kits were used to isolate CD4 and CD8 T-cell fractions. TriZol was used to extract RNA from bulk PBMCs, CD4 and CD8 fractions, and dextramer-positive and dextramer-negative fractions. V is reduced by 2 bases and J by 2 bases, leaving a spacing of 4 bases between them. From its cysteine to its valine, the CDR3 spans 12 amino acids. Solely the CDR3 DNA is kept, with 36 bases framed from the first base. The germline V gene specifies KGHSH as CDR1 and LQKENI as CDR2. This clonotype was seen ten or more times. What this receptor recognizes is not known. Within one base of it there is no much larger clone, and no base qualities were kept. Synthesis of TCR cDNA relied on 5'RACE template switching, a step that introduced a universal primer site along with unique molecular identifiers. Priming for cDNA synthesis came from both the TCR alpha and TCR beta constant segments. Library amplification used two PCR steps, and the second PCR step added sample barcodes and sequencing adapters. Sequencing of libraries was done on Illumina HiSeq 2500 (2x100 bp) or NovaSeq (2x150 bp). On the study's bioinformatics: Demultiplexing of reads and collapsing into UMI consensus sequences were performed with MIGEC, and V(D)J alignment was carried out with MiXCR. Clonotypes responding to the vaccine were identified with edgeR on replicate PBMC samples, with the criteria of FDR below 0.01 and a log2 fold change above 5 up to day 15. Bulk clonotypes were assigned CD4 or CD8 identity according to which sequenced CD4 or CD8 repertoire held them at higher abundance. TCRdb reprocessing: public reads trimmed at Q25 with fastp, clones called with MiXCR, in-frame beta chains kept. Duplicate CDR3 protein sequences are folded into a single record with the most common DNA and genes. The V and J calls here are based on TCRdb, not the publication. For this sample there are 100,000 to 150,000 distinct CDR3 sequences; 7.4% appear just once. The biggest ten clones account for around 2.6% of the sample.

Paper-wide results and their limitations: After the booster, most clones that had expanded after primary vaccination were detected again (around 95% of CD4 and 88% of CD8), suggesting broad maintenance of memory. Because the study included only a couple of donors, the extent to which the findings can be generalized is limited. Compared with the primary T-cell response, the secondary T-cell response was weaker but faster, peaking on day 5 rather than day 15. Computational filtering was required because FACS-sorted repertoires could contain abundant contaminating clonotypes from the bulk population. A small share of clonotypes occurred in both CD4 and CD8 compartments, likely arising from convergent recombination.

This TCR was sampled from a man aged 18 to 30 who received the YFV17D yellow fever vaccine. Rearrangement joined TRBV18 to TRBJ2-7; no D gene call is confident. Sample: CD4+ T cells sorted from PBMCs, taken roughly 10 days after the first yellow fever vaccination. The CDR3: CASSPNAYEQYV. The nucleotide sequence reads TGTGCCAGCTCACCAAACGCCTACGAGCAGTACGTC.